This T cell receptor (beta chain) comes out of a study of identical twins. TCRdb fed the 5' RACE reads into MiXCR, producing one record per CDR3 protein. The profile covers a few hundred thousand distinct CDR3 sequences, with approximately 8.7% appearing a single time and roughly 9% taken by the ten largest. The V gene lost 7 bases and the J gene lost 12 bases, with 19 bases spanning the gap. There are 13 residues in the CDR3. This clonotype has only a few counts. The receptor comes from a woman between 50 and 59 years old in good health. The sample consisted of naive T cells sorted from blood. The V and J genes are TRBV12-3 or TRBV12-4 and TRBJ2-1, with D possibly being TRBD1 or TRBD2 (5 bases each). The CDR3 sequence is CASTPGPSVGQFF. DNA of the CDR3: TGTGCCAGCACCCCGGGACCCTCGGTGGGGCAGTTCTTC.